The 7 T cell receptor beta chains below all came from one sample that was sequenced in a study of cytomegalovirus exposure and HLA in healthy donors. The PCR ran on 60 Vbeta and 13 Jbeta primers. Method: immunoSEQ multiplex PCR; TCRdb's copy keeps in-frame clones and lacks some. The profile shows roughly 180,000 clones, more than 65% of them singletons. Sample: PBMCs. The origin of the receptors is a female donor in good health and CMV-seronegative.

The chain has TRBV6-1 and TRBJ2-7; tentatively, D is TRBD1 (6 bases). The germline V and J ends were trimmed by 4 bases and 3 bases, with 10 bases remaining between them. From germline, CDR1 is MNHNS and CDR2 SASEGT. The CDR3 covers 13 residues. This chain's CDR3 is CASSGVQGYEQYF. The CDR3 bases are TGTGCCAGCAGTGGGGTACAGGGCTACGAGCAGTACTTC.

This clone was seen only once. The genes are TRBV7-3 and TRBJ2-1, with TRBD1 matching over 8 bases. The V gene end was trimmed by 2 bases and the J gene end by 6 bases; junction bases not matched to a gene: 0. Germline-derived CDR1 and CDR2 are SGHTA and FQGTGA. The CDR3 runs 13 residues. The CDR3 nucleotides read TGTGCCAGCAGCTTACAGGGGGCCAATGAGCAGTTCTTC. It translates to CASSLQGANEQFF.

CDR3 loop: CASSGSISYNEQFF. For the CDR3, the DNA is TGTGCCAGCAGCGGGAGTATTTCCTACAATGAGCAGTTCTTC. The chain employs TRBV28 and TRBJ2-1, with a weak D call TRBD2 (6 bases). Germline lookup yields CDR1 MDHEN and CDR2 SYDVKM. Trimming removed 6 bases at V and 1 base at J, with 10 bases between. The CDR3 spans 14 residues.

This sequence joins TRBV4-1 and TRBJ2-5; TRBD2 matches 8 bases. V was clipped by 2 bases and J by 2 bases; unmatched bases: 7. The CDR3 runs to 16 residues. Germline V gene data show CDR1 as MGHRA and CDR2 as YSYEKL. In DNA form, the CDR3 reads TGCGCCAGCAGCCAACTCGGACTAGCCGCTCAAGAGACCCAGTACTTC. This gives the protein CASSQLGLAAQETQYF.

The chain recombines TRBV5-1 with TRBJ2-5; 9 nucleotides agree with TRBD2. CDR1 and CDR2 from the germline V gene are SGHRS and YFSETQ. The CDR3 has 16 residues. V trimming: 4 bases; J trimming: 4 bases; junction bases outside the gene matches: 11. CDR3 DNA: TGCGCCAGCAGCCTGCGGGGGGGCAGAGGGAGAGAGACCCAGTACTTC. This translates into CASSLRGGRGRETQYF.

J is TRBJ1-2 and V is TRBV19; D remains unclear. The germline V and J ends were trimmed by 7 bases and 4 bases, with 13 bases remaining between them. CDR3 length equals 13 residues. Germline V CDR1 and CDR2: LNHDA, SQIVND (reference sequence). The CDR3 here is CASKDLGGYGYTF. CDR3 DNA sequence: TGTGCCAGTAAAGACCTAGGTGGCTATGGCTACACCTTC.

The rearrangement links TRBV19 to TRBJ2-1; D might be TRBD1 (5 bases). The ends were cut back, 7 bases at V and 5 bases at J, with 21 bases in the middle. Germline CDR1 reads LNHDA; CDR2 reads SQIVND (reference sequence). The CDR3 spans 16 residues. CDR3 sequence reads: CASTRLRGQTNNEQFF. DNA of the CDR3: TGTGCCAGTACCCGACTCCGTGGACAAACCAACAATGAGCAGTTCTTC.